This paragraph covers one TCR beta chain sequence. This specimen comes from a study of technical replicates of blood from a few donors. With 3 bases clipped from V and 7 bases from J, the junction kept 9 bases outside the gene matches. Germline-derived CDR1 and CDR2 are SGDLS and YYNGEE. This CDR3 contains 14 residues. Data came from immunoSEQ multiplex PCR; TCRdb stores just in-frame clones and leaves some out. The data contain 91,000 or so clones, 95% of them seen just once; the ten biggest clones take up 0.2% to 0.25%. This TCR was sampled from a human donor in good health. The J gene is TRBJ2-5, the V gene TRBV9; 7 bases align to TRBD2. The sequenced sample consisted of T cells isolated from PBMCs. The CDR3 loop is CASSGRSGEGTQYF. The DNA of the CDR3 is TGTGCCAGCAGCGGGCGGAGCGGGGAAGGGACCCAGTACTTC.